The source of this T cell receptor (beta chain) is a study of post-analysis software for immune sequencing data. General study results and limits: Relative to controls, patients had 5 or 6 TRBV segments at higher frequency, with TRBV5-6, TRBV5-1 and TRBV20-1 among these. Patients with multiple sclerosis recorded significantly lower normalized Chao1 diversity than controls, the study found.

Unique molecular identifiers were built into the TCR beta cDNA libraries. TCRdb called the PCR reads again in MiXCR, with one record for every CDR3 protein. This table holds about 800,000 distinct CDR3 sequences, roughly 27% found once. CDR1 SNHLY and CDR2 FYNNEI come from the germline V gene. The CDR3 totals 14 residues. The ends were cut back, 2 bases at V and 8 bases at J, with 13 bases in the middle. This clonotype was observed a few times. Its antigen remains unidentified. The genes are TRBV2 and TRBJ2-1; TRBD2 might be the D (6 bases). Sequenced sample: blood. This TCR was sampled from a girl aged 5 to 17 with multiple sclerosis. The CDR3 here is CASSEQLAPDEQFF. DNA of the CDR3: TGTGCCAGCAGTGAACAACTAGCTCCCGATGAGCAGTTCTTC.